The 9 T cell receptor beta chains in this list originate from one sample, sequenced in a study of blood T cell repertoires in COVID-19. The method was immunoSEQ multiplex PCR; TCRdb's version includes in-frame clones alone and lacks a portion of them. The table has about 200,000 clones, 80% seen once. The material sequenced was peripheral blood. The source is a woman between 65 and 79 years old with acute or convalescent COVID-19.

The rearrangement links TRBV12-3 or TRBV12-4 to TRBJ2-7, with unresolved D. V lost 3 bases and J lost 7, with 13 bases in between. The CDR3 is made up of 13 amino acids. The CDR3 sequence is CASSLGFLFEQYF. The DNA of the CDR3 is TGTGCCAGCAGTTTGGGCTTCCTCTTTGAGCAGTACTTC.

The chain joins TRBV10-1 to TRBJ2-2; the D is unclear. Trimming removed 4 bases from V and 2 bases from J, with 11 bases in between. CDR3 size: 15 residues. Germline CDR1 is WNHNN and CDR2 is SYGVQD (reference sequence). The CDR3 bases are TGCGCCAGCAGTGTTGCAGGCGTAAACACCGGGGAGCTGTTTTTT. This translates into CASSVAGVNTGELFF.

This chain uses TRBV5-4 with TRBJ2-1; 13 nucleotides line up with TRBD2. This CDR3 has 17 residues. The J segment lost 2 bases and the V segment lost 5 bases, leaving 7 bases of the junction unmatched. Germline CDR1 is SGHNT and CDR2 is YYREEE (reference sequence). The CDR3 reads CASRIGTSGTPYNEQFF. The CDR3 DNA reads TGTGCCAGCAGAATCGGGACTAGCGGGACCCCCTACAATGAGCAGTTCTTC.

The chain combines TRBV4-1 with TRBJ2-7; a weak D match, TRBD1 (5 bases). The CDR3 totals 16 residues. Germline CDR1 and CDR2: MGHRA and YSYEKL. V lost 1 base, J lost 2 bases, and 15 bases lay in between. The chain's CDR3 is CASSQGWGGSPYEQYF. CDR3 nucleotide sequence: TGCGCCAGCAGCCAAGGATGGGGCGGTAGCCCCTACGAGCAGTACTTC.

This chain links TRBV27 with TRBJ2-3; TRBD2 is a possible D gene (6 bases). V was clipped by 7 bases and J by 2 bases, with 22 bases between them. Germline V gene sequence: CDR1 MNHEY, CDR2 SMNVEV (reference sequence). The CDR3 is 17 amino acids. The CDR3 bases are TGTGCCAGCACCCCCGGGAGCTCCCTAATTCCCACAGATACGCAGTATTTT. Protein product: CASTPGSSLIPTDTQYF.

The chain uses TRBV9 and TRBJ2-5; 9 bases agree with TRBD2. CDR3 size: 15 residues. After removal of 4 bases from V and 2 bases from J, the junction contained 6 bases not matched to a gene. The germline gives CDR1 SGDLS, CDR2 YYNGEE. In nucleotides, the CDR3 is TGTGCCAGCAGCCCCGGACTAGCGCGGCAAGAGACCCAGTACTTC. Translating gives CASSPGLARQETQYF.

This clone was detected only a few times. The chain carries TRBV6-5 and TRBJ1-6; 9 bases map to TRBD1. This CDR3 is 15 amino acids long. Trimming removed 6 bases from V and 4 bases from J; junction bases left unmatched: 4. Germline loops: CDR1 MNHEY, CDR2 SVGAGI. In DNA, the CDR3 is TGTGCCAGCAGCCGAGGGACAGGGTATAATTCACCCCTCCACTTT. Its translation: CASSRGTGYNSPLHF.

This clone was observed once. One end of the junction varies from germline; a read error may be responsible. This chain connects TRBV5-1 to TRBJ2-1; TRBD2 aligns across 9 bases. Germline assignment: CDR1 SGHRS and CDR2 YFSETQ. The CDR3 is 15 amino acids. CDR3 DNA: TGCGCCAGCAGGTTGGCGCTAGCGGGAAACAATGAGCAGTTCTTC. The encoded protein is CASRLALAGNNEQFF.

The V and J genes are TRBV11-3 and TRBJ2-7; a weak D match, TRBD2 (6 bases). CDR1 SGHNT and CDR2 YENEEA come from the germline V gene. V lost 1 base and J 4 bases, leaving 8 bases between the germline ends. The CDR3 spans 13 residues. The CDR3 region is CASSLAAGYEQYF. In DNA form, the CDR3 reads TGTGCCAGCAGCTTAGCGGCGGGGTACGAGCAGTACTTC. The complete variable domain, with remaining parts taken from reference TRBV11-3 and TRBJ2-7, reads EAGVVQSPRYKIIEKKQPVAFWCNPISGHNTLYWYLQNLGQGPELLIRYENEEAVDDSQLPKDRFSAERLKGVDSTLKIQPAELGDSAVYLCASSLAAGYEQYFGPGTRLTVT.